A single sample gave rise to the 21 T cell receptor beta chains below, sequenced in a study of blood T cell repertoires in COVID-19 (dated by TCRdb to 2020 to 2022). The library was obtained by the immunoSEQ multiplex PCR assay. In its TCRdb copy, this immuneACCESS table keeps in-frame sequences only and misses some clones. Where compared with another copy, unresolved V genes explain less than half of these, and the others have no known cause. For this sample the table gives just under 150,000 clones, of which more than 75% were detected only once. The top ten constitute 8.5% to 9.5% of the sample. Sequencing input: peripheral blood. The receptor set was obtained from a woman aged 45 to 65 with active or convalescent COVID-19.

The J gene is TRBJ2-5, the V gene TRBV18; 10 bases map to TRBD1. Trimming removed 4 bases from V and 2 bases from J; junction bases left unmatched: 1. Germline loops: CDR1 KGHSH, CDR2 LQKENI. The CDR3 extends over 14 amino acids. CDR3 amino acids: CASSQGQGQETQYF. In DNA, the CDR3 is TGTGCCAGCTCACAGGGACAGGGGCAAGAGACCCAGTACTTC.

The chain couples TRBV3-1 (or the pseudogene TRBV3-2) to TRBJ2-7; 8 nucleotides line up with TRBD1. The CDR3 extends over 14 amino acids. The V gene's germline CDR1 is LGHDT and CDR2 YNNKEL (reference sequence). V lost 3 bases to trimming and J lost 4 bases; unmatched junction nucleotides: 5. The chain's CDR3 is CASSHRTGRYEQYF. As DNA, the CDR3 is TGTGCCAGCAGCCATCGGACAGGGCGGTACGAGCAGTACTTC.

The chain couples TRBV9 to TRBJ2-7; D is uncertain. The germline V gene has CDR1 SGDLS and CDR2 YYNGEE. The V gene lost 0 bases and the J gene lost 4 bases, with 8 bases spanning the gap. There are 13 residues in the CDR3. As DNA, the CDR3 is TGTGCCAGCAGCGTAGCCCCAACATACGAGCAGTACTTC. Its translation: CASSVAPTYEQYF.

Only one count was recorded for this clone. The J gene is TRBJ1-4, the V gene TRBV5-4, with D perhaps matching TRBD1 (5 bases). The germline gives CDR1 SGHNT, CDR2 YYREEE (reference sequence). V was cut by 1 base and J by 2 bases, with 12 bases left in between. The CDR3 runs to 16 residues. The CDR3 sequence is CASSLREGLTNEKLFF. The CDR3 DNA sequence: TGTGCCAGCAGCTTGAGGGAGGGGCTGACTAATGAAAAACTGTTTTTT.

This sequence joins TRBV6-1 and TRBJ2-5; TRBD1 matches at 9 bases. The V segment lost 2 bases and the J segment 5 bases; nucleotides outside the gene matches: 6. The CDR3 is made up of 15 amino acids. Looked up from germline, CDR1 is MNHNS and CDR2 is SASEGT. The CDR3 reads CASSESGGTGETQYF. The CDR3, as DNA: TGTGCCAGCAGTGAAAGTGGGGGGACAGGGGAGACCCAGTACTTC.

Here the CDR3 DNA reads TGTGCCAGCAGGACCACGAGGGGGGGAATCAATTCACCCCTCCACTTT. This translates into CASRTTRGGINSPLHF. This chain connects TRBV21-1 to TRBJ1-6. TRBV21-1 is a listed pseudogene. The CDR3 spans 16 residues.

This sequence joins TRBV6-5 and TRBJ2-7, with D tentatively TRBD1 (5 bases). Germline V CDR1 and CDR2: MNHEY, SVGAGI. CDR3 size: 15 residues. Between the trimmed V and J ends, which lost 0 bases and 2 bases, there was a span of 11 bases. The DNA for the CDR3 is TGTGCCAGCAGTTACTCCCCGACAGCTACCTACGAGCAGTACTTC. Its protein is CASSYSPTATYEQYF.

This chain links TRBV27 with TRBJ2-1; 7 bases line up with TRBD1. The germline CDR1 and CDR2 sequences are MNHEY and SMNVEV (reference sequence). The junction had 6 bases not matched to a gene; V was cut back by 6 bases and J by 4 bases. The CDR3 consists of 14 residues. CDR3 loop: CASSEGGQYNEQFF. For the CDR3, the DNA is TGTGCCAGCAGCGAAGGGGGACAGTACAATGAGCAGTTCTTC.

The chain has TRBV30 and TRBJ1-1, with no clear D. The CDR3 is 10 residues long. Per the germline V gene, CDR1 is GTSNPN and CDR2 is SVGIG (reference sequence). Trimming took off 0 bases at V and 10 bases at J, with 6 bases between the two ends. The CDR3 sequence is CAWSVVRAFF. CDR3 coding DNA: TGTGCCTGGAGTGTAGTGAGAGCTTTCTTT.

The CDR3 DNA reads TGCGCCAGCAGCCGAGACCCTTCCTCCTACAATGAGCAGTTCTTC. This gives the protein CASSRDPSSYNEQFF. The chain recombines TRBV4-3 with TRBJ2-1; no firm D call. V was shortened by 4 bases and J by 0 bases, with 10 bases between the two germline ends. CDR1 and CDR2 (germline): LGHNA, YSLEER. The CDR3 is made up of 15 amino acids.

The CDR3 sequence: CASSYTGLSTNEKLFF. The CDR3 nucleotides read TGTGCCAGCAGCTACACAGGTTTATCAACTAATGAAAAACTGTTTTTT. V usage is TRBV5-5 and J usage is TRBJ1-4, with D possibly TRBD1 on 5 matching bases. This CDR3 is built from 16 residues. V lost 3 bases and J 0 bases, leaving 12 bases between the germline ends. Germline CDR1 and CDR2: SGHKS and YYEKEE (reference sequence).

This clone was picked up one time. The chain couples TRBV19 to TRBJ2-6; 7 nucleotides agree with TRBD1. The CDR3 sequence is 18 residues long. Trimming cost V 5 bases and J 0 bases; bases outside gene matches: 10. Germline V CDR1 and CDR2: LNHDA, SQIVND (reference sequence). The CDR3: CASSSPPGTVSGANVLTF. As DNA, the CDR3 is TGTGCCAGTAGTTCCCCCCCAGGGACAGTCTCTGGGGCCAACGTCCTGACTTTC.

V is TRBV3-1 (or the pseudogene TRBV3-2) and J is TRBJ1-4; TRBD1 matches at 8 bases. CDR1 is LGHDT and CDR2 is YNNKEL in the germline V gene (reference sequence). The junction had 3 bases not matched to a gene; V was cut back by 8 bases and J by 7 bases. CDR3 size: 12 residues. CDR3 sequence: CASGDRFEKLFF. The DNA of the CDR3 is TGTGCCAGCGGGGACAGGTTTGAAAAACTGTTTTTT.

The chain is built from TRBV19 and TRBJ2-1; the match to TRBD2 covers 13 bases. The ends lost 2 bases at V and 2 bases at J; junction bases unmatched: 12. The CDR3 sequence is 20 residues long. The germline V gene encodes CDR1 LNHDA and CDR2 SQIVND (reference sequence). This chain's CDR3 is CASSIFGPGTSGKAYNEQFF. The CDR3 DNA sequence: TGTGCCAGTAGTATATTCGGTCCCGGGACTAGCGGGAAGGCCTACAATGAGCAGTTCTTC.

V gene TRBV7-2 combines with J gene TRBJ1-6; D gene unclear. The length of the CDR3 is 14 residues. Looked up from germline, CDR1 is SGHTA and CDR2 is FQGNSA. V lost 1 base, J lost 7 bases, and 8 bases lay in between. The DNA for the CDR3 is TGTGCCAGCAGCTTAGATACTAAGAATTCACCCCTCCACTTT. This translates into CASSLDTKNSPLHF. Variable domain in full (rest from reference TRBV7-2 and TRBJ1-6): GAGVSQSPSNKVTEKGKDVELRCDPISGHTALYWYRQSLGQGLEFLIYFQGNSAPDKSGLPSDRFSAERTGGSVSTLTIQRTQQEDSAVYLCASSLDTKNSPLHFGNGTRLTVT.

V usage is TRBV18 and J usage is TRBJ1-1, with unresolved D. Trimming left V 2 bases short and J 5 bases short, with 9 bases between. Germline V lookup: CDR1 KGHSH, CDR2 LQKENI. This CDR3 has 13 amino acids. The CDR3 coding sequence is TGTGCCAGCTCACCAAGTGCGGGGACTGAAGCTTTCTTT. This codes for CASSPSAGTEAFF.

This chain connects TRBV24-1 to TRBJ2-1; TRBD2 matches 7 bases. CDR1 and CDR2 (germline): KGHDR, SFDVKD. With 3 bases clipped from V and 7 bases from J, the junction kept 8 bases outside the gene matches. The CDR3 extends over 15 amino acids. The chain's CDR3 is CATSDPQGGRNEQFF. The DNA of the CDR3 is TGTGCCACCAGTGATCCGCAGGGAGGGAGAAATGAGCAGTTCTTC.

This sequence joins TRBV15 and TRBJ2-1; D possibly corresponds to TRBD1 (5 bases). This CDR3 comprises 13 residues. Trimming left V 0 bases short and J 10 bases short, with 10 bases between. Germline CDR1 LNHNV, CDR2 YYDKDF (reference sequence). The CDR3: CATSREGQAEQFF. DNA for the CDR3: TGTGCCACCAGCAGAGAGGGGCAGGCCGAGCAGTTCTTC.

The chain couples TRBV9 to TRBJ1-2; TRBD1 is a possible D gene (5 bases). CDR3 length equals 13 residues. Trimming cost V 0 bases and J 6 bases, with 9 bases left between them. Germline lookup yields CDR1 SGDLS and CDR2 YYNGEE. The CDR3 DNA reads TGTGCCAGCAGCGTAGGGGGGGGTGATGGCTACACCTTC. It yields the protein CASSVGGGDGYTF. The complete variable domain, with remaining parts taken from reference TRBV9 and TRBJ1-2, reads DSGVTQTPKHLITATGQRVTLRCSPRSGDLSVYWYQQSLDQGLQFLIQYYNGEERAKGNILERFSAQQFPDLHSELNLSSLELGDSALYFCASSVGGGDGYTFGSGTRLTVV.

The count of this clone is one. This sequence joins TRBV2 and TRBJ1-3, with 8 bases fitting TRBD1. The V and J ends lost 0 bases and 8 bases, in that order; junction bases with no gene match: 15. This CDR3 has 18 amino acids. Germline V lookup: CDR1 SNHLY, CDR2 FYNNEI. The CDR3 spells CASSEAAPVRGLGYTIYF. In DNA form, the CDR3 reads TGTGCCAGCAGTGAAGCGGCCCCAGTCAGGGGGCTTGGGTACACCATATATTTT.

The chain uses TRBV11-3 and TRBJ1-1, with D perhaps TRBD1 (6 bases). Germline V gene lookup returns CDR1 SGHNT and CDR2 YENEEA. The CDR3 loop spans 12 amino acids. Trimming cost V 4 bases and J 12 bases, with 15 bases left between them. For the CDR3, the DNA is TGTGCCAGCAGCTCACAGGGTTTGAAGCCTTTCTTT. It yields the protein CASSSQGLKPFF.